This T cell receptor (beta chain) is from a study of blood T cells in healthy people across ages (dated by TCRdb to the mid-2010s). In terms of the full investigation: Template switching captured roughly one uniquely barcoded TCR beta cDNA molecule per two T cells in model experiments. To track age-related changes in TCR beta repertoire diversity, the study relied on deep sequencing normalized with unique cDNA molecular identifiers. Donors were grouped into four age groups: young (average about 15 years), middle-aged (39), aged (62) and long-lived (around 80). To avoid experimental bias, donors of different ages were randomly spread across the sequencing lanes. Using the same blood draw, the study looked at two additional independent replicas of 1 million unique cDNA reads for two donors, one aged 18 to 30 and the other aged 80 or older. Summary of the overall study and its limitations: Because donor CMV infection status was unknown, age-related changes in expanded clonotypes were potentially confounded. Estimates of total diversity from one million sequenced T cells were regarded as lower bounds and underestimates. Observed TCR beta diversity correlated strongly with the percentage of naive T cells measured by flow cytometry. The long-lived group showed more naive CD4+ T cells, fewer expanded clones and increased TCR diversity than the aged group, suggesting age selection. Observed TCR beta diversity per million T cells fell roughly linearly with age, and a significant reduction was already apparent by age around 36. Bulk unsorted PBMC profiling prevented conclusive comparison of naive and antigen-experienced compartments.

Donors were approximately 42 systemically healthy Caucasian individuals from Russia aged 6 to 90 years. Ten milliliters of peripheral blood were collected from each donor into EDTA-treated Vacutainer tubes. Ficoll-Paque density-gradient centrifugation was used to isolate PBMCs, with at least 6 million per sample. Total RNA was extracted from PBMCs with Trizol reagent, with at least 5 micrograms obtained per sample. Naive CD45RAhigh/CD27high T cell percentages were measured by flow cytometry on a PBMC aliquot from every donor. The receptor library was made with 5' RACE. Reads for this sample came from an Illumina HiSeq 2500. The second PCR ran for roughly 7 to 11 cycles and used a J-beta primer mix along with a sample-barcoded 5' primer. A template-switch 5' adaptor carrying 12 random nucleotides introduced a unique molecular identifier onto each TCR beta cDNA molecule. Each sample yielded at least 2.5 million CDR3-containing paired-end reads. The Mint cDNA synthesis kit, primed by a TRBC-specific oligonucleotide, was used to synthesize first-strand cDNA from all RNA. Following uracil-DNA glycosylase treatment, a first 18-cycle PCR with universal primers M1SS and BC2_uni_R was performed on all cDNA. Per the authors' processing: Each sample was normalized by randomly selecting 1 million high-quality reads, each carrying a distinct molecular identifier. Instead of being binned into consensus sequences, reads that shared molecular identifiers were thrown out. CDR3 identification, clonotype clustering and error correction used MiTCR with a Q25 quality threshold and the strictest error-elimination algorithm. A nonparametric unseen species model with Euler transformation was used to estimate lower-bound total TCR beta diversity. TCRdb itself trimmed the public reads at Q25 with fastp, ran MiXCR and retained productive beta chains. Merged by CDR3 protein, the rows form single entries marked with the most common genes and DNA. The authors' filters were not applied to this entry. The sample table records some 860,000 distinct CDR3 sequences; approximately 60% of these occur just once. Roughly 24% of the sample is held by the ten biggest clonotypes.

CDR3 length: 13 amino acids, cysteine to phenylalanine. The only DNA kept is the CDR3, 39 bases in frame from the first base. Per the germline V gene, MDHEN is the CDR1 and SYDVKM is the CDR2. Here V drops 6 bases and J drops 4 bases, and the junction holds 4 bases not matched to any gene. With regard to this clonotype: Its antigen is currently not known. Per-base qualities were not stored, and no clone one base away is much larger.

The sequencing sample was made of blood. The chain employs TRBV28 and TRBJ2-7, and TRBD1 aligns with 9 junction nucleotides. This sequence originates from a man aged 40-49 years in good health. Read as DNA, the sequence is TGTGCCAGCAGGGGGACAGGGCGGTACGAGCAGTACTTC. Its product reads: CASRGTGRYEQYF.